This T cell receptor (beta chain) was sequenced for a study of T cells in Graves' hyperthyroidism and ophthalmopathy (dated by TCRdb to about 2019). Looking at the study overall: Peripheral blood samples were taken at initial diagnosis, before any treatment was given. To identify distinguishing TCR V-J signatures, a discovery cohort of 100 or so patients was used, comprising some 45 with Graves' ophthalmopathy and around 60 with stable Graves' hyperthyroidism. Prospective prediction of ophthalmopathy was tested in an independent validation cohort of fewer than 20 hyperthyroidism patients and 15 to 17 patients who later progressed to ophthalmopathy. The 90 to 100 discovery patients were randomly divided into training and test sets at a 7:3 ratio. Thyroid tissue and blood T-cell repertoires from about six Graves' hyperthyroidism patients were also compared in the study. After blood sampling, hyperthyroidism patients were treated with methimazole at a starting dose of 30 mg daily, and ophthalmopathy patients were treated with high-dose intravenous methylprednisolone. The paper reports TCR Vbeta CDR3 sequencing of roughly 140 peripheral blood samples: some 41 ophthalmopathy, some 80 hyperthyroidism and 17 progressor patients.

A patient counted as having stable Graves' hyperthyroidism if no progression to ophthalmopathy occurred over 18 months of follow-up. Hyperthyroidism patients were newly diagnosed, with disease duration under 2 months, and aged 18 to 65 years. The study excluded patients with uncontrolled infections, other autoimmune diseases, pregnancy or lactation. Clinical symptoms, serum thyroxine and TRAb, thyroid ultrasound, and orbital computed tomography formed the basis for the diagnoses. Ficoll-Paque density gradient centrifugation was used to isolate PBMCs from around 10 ml of fresh peripheral blood. Total RNA was extracted using Trizol reagent, and RNA quality was assessed on an Agilent 2100 Bioanalyzer. Beyond this particular receptor, the publication reports: During validation, the model predicted progression to ophthalmopathy a median of roughly six months ahead of onset, with just under 71% sensitivity and 72% to 80% specificity. Sample size was not statistically predetermined, and investigators were not blinded to group allocation. Blood samples also contained most of the expanded thyroid clonotypes (frequency above 0.001), which suggests that blood repertoires may reflect thyroid immune responses. Ophthalmopathy was separated from stable hyperthyroidism by a 13 V-J signature model, with 85% to 90% sensitivity and about 81% specificity obtained in cross-validation and 80%/75% obtained in testing.

The CDR3 sequence holds 13 residues, the cysteine and phenylalanine included. Only CDR3 DNA remains: 39 bases, in frame from the first base. V is cut by 6 bases and J by 5 bases, and the space between the germline ends is 12 bases. The germline V gene (reference sequence) gives CDR1 as SEHNR and CDR2 as FQNEAQ. The TCR beta CDR3 regions were amplified from the RNA transcripts. The first round of RT-PCR for the TCR CDR3 was performed with the HTBI primer set and the Qiagen OneStep RT-PCR kit. The libraries were constructed in a second round of multiplex PCR and then size-selected and purified. Libraries were sequenced paired-end with 100 bp reads on an Illumina HiSeq2000. Per the authors' processing: SOAPnuke was used to process the raw data, removing reads that contained adapters or uncalled bases, had a mean Phred below 15, or lacked an exact match to the constant primer or identifier. COPE v1.2.5 was used to merge high-quality paired reads, and clonotypes were defined as unique nucleotide sequences. MiTCR v1.1 was used to align the clonotypes against IMGT TRBV, TRBD and TRBJ reference segments. Analysis was restricted to V-J combinations with a frequency above 0.0001, which covered about 99% of repertoires. The TCS score was defined as F50 (clonal expansion) divided by E x V (chaos), with BLOSUM62-based TCRdist calculated between CDR3 peptides within each V-J. Welch's t-statistics and random forest reduced 500 to 650 V-J features to roughly 13, which were used in a naive Bayes classifier (R e1071). Clones were called with MiXCR by TCRdb after fastp trimmed the public reads at Q25, and only in-frame beta chains were retained. Rows are combined by CDR3 protein, so each entry shows the most common genes and DNA. The V and J calls come from TCRdb's annotation, not from the publication. A total of about 200,000 distinct CDR3 sequences appear in this sample, approximately 20% of them only once. Together, the top ten hold about 45% of the sample.

This clonotype was counted at least ten times. Its antigen remains unidentified. One base away there is no much larger clone; base qualities are not given. This receptor was taken from a man aged 35 to 55 with Graves' hyperthyroidism. The sequence joins TRBV7-9 to TRBJ2-3; the D gene assignment is ambiguous. The sequenced sample was blood. The sequence in DNA is TGTGCCAGCAGTTACTCTGCCAGAGATACGCAGTATTTT. Its coded protein is CASSYSARDTQYF.